This T cell receptor (beta chain) is from a study of CD8 T cells in ankylosing spondylitis. Study-wide findings and caveats: Within matched ankylosing spondylitis synovial fluid, disease-linked clones were reportedly significantly enriched. In the blood and synovial fluid of reactive arthritis, some motif variants had been previously reported. Disease-linked clones bore a CD8+ phenotype, appearing relatively rarely in peripheral blood.

For TCR beta, libraries came from quantitative 5'-RACE with molecular barcodes. TCRdb redid the calling of the 5' RACE reads with MiXCR, one entry per CDR3 protein. Found here are some 140,000 distinct CDR3 sequences, approximately 7.3% of them singletons; the top ten hold around 12%. Germline V gene sequence: CDR1 SGHRS, CDR2 YFSETQ. This CDR3 contains 14 residues. V lost 2 bases, J lost 5 bases, and 6 bases stayed unmatched. There are many counts of this clonotype. As yet, its antigen is unknown. The TCR was taken from a female donor with ankylosing spondylitis or in good health (not recorded which). V and J are TRBV5-1 and TRBJ1-1; 7 bases align to TRBD1. The material sequenced was blood, either unsorted or a sorted T cell fraction (not recorded which). This chain's CDR3 is CASSLGDRVTEAFF. As DNA, the CDR3 is TGCGCCAGCAGCTTAGGAGACAGGGTTACTGAAGCTTTCTTT.